One and the same sample provided the 3 T cell receptor beta chains below, sequenced in a study of T cells after yellow fever vaccination. Each CDR3 protein gets one entry after TCRdb re-called the 5' RACE reads with MiXCR. The sample has about 340,000 distinct CDR3 sequences, 9.5% to 15% seen once. The sequenced sample was CD4+ T cells sorted from PBMCs, obtained 15 days after the yellow fever booster vaccination. These receptors all stem from a young man who received the YFV17D yellow fever vaccine.

The rearrangement uses TRBV2 and TRBJ2-7; TRBD2 matches at 8 bases. This CDR3 has 19 amino acids. Germline lookup yields CDR1 SNHLY and CDR2 FYNNEI. The junction had 19 bases not matched to a gene; V was cut back by 6 bases and J by 0 bases. The CDR3 bases are TGTGCCAGCAGCAACCCCCGGGGGGGCTTAATTCTAAGCTCCTACGAGCAGTACGTC. This sequence encodes CASSNPRGGLILSSYEQYV.

The rearrangement joins TRBV28 to TRBJ2-2, with D uncertain. The length of the CDR3 is 12 residues. Looked up from germline, CDR1 is MDHEN and CDR2 is SYDVKM. V gave up 5 bases and J gave up 9 bases, with 10 bases separating them. CDR3 sequence reads: CASSPQTRELFF. CDR3 coding DNA: TGTGCCAGCAGTCCTCAGACCCGGGAGCTGTTTTTT.

This clonotype was observed a handful of times. This chain uses TRBV6-5 with TRBJ1-1; no clear D. Germline loops: CDR1 MNHEY, CDR2 SVGAGI. The V and J ends lost 2 bases and 4 bases respectively, with 11 bases between them. The CDR3 sequence is 14 residues long. The CDR3 sequence: CASSYKGRGTEAFF. The CDR3 DNA reads TGTGCCAGCAGTTACAAGGGTCGGGGCACTGAAGCTTTCTTT.